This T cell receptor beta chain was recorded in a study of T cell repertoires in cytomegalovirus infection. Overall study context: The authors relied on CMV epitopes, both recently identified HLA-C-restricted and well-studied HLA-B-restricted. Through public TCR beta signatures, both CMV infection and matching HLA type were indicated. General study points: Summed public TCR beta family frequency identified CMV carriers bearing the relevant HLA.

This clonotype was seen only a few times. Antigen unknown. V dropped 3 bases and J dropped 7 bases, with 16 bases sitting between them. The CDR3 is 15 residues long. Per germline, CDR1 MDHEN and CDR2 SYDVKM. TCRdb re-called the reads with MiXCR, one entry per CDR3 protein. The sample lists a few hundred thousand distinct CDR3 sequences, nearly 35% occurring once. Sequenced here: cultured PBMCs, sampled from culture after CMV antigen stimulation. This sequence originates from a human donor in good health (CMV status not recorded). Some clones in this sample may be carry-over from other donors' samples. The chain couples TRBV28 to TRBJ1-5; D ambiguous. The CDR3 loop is CASSFPAGGWQPQHF. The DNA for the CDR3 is TGTGCCAGCAGTTTTCCCGCCGGAGGCTGGCAGCCCCAGCATTTT.